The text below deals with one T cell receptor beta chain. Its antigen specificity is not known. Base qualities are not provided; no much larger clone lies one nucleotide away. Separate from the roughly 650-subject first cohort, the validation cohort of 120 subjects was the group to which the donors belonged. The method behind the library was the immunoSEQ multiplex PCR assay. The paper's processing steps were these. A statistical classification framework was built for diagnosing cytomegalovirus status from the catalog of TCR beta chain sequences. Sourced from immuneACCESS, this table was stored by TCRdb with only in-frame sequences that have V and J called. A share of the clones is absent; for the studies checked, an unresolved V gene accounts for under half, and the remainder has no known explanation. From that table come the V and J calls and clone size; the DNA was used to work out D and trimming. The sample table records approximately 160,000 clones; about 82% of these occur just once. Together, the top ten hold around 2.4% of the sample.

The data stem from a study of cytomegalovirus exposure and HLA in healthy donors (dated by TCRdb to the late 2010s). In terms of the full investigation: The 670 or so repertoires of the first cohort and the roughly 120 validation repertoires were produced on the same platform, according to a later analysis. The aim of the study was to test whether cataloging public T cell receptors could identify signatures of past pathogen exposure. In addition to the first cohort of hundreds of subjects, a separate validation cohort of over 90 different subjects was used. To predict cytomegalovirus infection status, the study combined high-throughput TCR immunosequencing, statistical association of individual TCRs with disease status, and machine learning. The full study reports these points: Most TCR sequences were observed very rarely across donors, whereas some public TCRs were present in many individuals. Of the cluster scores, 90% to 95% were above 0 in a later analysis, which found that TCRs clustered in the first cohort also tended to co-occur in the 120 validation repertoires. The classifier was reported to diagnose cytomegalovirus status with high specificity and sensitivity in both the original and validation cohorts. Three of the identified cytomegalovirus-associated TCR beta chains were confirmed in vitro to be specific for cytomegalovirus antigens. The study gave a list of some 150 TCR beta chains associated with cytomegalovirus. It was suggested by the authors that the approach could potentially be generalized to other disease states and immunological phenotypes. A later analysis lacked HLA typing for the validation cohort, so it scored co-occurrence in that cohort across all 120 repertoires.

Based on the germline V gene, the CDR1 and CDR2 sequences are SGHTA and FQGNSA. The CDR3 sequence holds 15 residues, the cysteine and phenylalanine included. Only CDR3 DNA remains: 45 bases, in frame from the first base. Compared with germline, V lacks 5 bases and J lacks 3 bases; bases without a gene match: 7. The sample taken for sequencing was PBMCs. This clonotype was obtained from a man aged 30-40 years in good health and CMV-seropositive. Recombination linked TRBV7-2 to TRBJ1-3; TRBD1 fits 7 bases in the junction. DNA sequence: TGTGCCAGCAGCCCTCGACAGGGATATGGAAACACCATATATTTT. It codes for CASSPRQGYGNTIYF.